This T cell receptor (beta chain) originates from a study of radiotherapy plus CTLA-4 blockade in lung cancer. Overall study context: Objective response rate was about 20%; disease control rate, less than 40%. Study-level results: The study found tumor-derived TCR clones expanded in blood after radiotherapy plus ipilimumab. Response was reportedly best predicted by early blood T cell clone dynamics, with interferon-beta.

Trimming stripped 4 bases from V and 4 bases from J, with 11 bases between. Germline V gene lookup returns CDR1 SGHRS and CDR2 YFSETQ. The CDR3 loop spans 14 amino acids. As regards this clone: What it binds is not known.

CTLA-4 blockade with ipilimumab, together with focal radiation, was given to patients with chemo-refractory metastatic non-small-cell lung cancer. Generated by immunoSEQ multiplex PCR, the TCRdb table keeps only in-frame clones and is missing some. This table has roughly 77,000 clones, roughly four fifths appearing once. This receptor was obtained from a human donor with non-small cell lung cancer whose response to radiotherapy plus ipilimumab could not be evaluated. The chain employs TRBV5-1 and TRBJ1-4, with D unresolved. The sample consisted of peripheral blood, taken from a patient treated with radiotherapy plus ipilimumab. CDR3 protein: CASSTETFNEKLFF. CDR3 DNA: TGCGCCAGCAGCACGGAGACTTTTAATGAAAAACTGTTTTTT.